This T cell receptor beta chain was documented in a study of shared clonotypes between healthy human individuals. Turning to the study itself: A couple of female and a few male donors aged 18 to 49 were enrolled.

The table came from immunoSEQ multiplex PCR; TCRdb's copy has only in-frame clones and leaves some out. The sample yields 2 million to 2.5 million clones, 85% to 95% seen once. Germline V CDR1 and CDR2: SGHAT, FQNNGV. V shed 2 bases and J shed 0 bases, with 14 bases lying between them. The CDR3 totals 17 residues. Naivety among CD8 cells was defined by CD45RO negativity and positive CCR7 selection, thereby excluding terminally differentiated effector memory CD45RA+ cells. Recent vaccinations or acute infections were absent in the healthy HIV-negative adult donors. Sequencing was done on a sample of naive CD8+ T cells from PBMCs. This clonotype originated in a man aged 18 to 35 in good health. Some clones in this sample may be carry-over from other donors' samples. V usage is TRBV11-2 and J usage is TRBJ1-3, with D tentatively TRBD1 (5 bases). In DNA, the CDR3 is TGTGCCAGCAGCTTATGGGCAGGGCCTAGCTCTGGAAACACCATATATTTT. Translating gives CASSLWAGPSSGNTIYF.